Each of the 13 T cell receptor beta chains below was sequenced from the same sample in a study of blood T cells in healthy people across ages. With a J-beta primer mix and a sample-barcoded 5' primer, a second PCR ran 7 to 11 cycles. TCRdb re-analysed the 5' RACE reads in MiXCR, keeping a single row per CDR3 protein. The table includes 250,000 to 300,000 distinct CDR3 sequences, around 29% detected once. The sequenced sample consisted of blood. The receptors originated from a woman in her 70s in good health.

This clonotype has a count of ten or more. V usage is TRBV28 and J usage is TRBJ2-1; D possibly corresponds to TRBD1 (6 bases). The ends were cut back, 6 bases at V and 4 bases at J, with 16 bases in the middle. Germline V gene sequence: CDR1 MDHEN, CDR2 SYDVKM. This CDR3 has 15 amino acids. The CDR3 here is CASSLDGQPYNEQFF. As DNA, the CDR3 is TGTGCCAGCAGCCTGGATGGACAGCCATACAATGAGCAGTTCTTC.

J is TRBJ2-3 and V is TRBV6-1, with 8 bases that match TRBD2. Germline values: CDR1 MNHNS, CDR2 SASEGT. V shed 9 bases, J shed 4 bases, and the junction held 15 bases outside the gene matches. This CDR3 contains 16 residues. The CDR3 DNA reads as TGTGCCAGTGGGCCCCTCAGCGGGAGTATCTCAGATACGCAGTATTTT. It codes for CASGPLSGSISDTQYF.

This sequence joins TRBV7-6 and TRBJ2-3; 7 positions agree with TRBD1. The CDR3 extends over 14 amino acids. Germline CDR1 reads SGHVS; CDR2 reads FNYEAQ. V lost 5 bases to trimming and J lost 6 bases; unmatched junction nucleotides: 8. DNA of the CDR3: TGTGCCAGCAGCACCCGACAGGGTACCGATACGCAGTATTTT. Its translation: CASSTRQGTDTQYF.

This clonotype came up a few times. A read error may produce the germline difference seen at one junction end. V gene TRBV5-6 combines with J gene TRBJ2-1; 7 bases agree with TRBD2. The V gene's germline CDR1 is SGHDT and CDR2 YYEEEE. This CDR3 is 13 amino acids long. CDR3 in DNA: TGTGCCAGCAGGTTGGTGGGGGGGACGGAGCAGTTCTTC. Protein sequence: CASRLVGGTEQFF. The full variable domain, in which reference TRBV5-6 and TRBJ2-1 provide the parts outside the CDR3, is DAGVTQSPTHLIKTRGQQVTLRCSPKSGHDTVSWYQQALGQGPQFIFQYYEEEERQRGNFPDRFSGHQFPNYSSELNVNALLLGDSALYLCASRLVGGTEQFFGPGTRLTVL.

The rearrangement uses TRBV20-1 and TRBJ2-3, with TRBD2 matching over 8 bases. V lost 6 bases and J lost 4; bases outside the gene matches: 12. The germline V gene has CDR1 DFQATT and CDR2 SNEGSKA (reference sequence). The CDR3 totals 15 residues. The CDR3 DNA is TGCAGTGCCCAACGGCCGGGACTAGACCCAGATACGCAGTATTTT. Translated, it gives CSAQRPGLDPDTQYF.

In this sample, this clonotype turned up once. The chain is built from TRBV6-5 and TRBJ2-5; possibly TRBD1 for D (5 bases). V was pared by 8 bases and J by 4 bases, with 20 bases between. The CDR3 has 15 amino acids. The V gene's germline CDR1 is MNHEY and CDR2 SVGAGI. The CDR3 spells CASRTAGLGRETQYF. DNA for the CDR3: TGTGCCAGCCGGACGGCAGGGTTAGGACGAGAGACCCAGTACTTC.

The CDR3 here is CSARDGGMGTYEQYF. The DNA of the CDR3 is TGCAGTGCTAGAGATGGGGGAATGGGGACCTACGAGCAGTACTTC. J is TRBJ2-7 and V is TRBV20-1, with D tentatively TRBD1 or TRBD2 (5 bases each). This CDR3 contains 15 residues. Trimming left V 0 bases short and J 2 bases short, with 14 bases between. CDR1 and CDR2 (germline): DFQATT, SNEGSKA (reference sequence).

This clonotype showed up many times. This chain links TRBV7-2 with TRBJ1-3, with 10 bases aligning to TRBD1. V was pared by 8 bases and J by 7 bases, with 5 bases of the junction left unmatched. The CDR3 totals 13 residues. Germline values: CDR1 SGHTA, CDR2 FQGNSA. CDR3 in DNA: TGTGCCAGCGAGCCGGGACAGGGGAACACCATATATTTT. As protein: CASEPGQGNTIYF.

Regarding this clonotype: Being one base from a much bigger clone, this may be a read error. The chain carries TRBV7-9 and TRBJ2-5, with 8 bases lining up with TRBD2. CDR1 and CDR2 (germline): SEHNR, FQNEAQ (reference sequence). The CDR3 is 15 amino acids. The CDR3 sequence is CANSLRLALQETQYF. The CDR3, as DNA: TGTGCCAACAGCTTAAGACTAGCGCTACAAGAGACCCAGTACTTC.

The rearrangement links TRBV29-1 to TRBJ2-1, with D perhaps matching TRBD2 (6 bases). Germline V gives CDR1 SQVTM, CDR2 ANQGSEA. Deletions cut 3 bases from V and 10 bases from J, with 19 bases between. CDR3 size: 14 residues. This chain's CDR3 is CSVDDPNIGGEQFF. The CDR3 DNA reads TGCAGCGTTGATGACCCTAACATAGGAGGGGAGCAGTTCTTC.

The chain joins TRBV28 to TRBJ2-1; D is unclear. Trimming left V 6 bases short and J 12 bases short, with 15 bases between. Germline CDR1 reads MDHEN; CDR2 reads SYDVKM. CDR3 length: 12 residues. CDR3 residues: CASSQLRKGQFF. The CDR3 bases are TGTGCCAGCAGCCAACTACGCAAAGGGCAGTTCTTC.

Remarks on this clonotype: A junction boundary mismatches the germline segment, possibly from a read error. V usage is TRBV5-6 and J usage is TRBJ2-4; 8 positions agree with TRBD2. The germline V gene has CDR1 SGHDT and CDR2 YYEEEE. The CDR3 is made up of 12 amino acids. CDR3 amino acids: CASGDRGLEIGF. In DNA form, the CDR3 reads TGTGCCAGCGGCGATAGGGGACTAGAGATAGGGTTC.

The chain recombines TRBV2 with TRBJ2-5, with TRBD1 identical over 7 bases. CDR1 and CDR2 from the germline V gene are SNHLY and FYNNEI. This CDR3 has 12 residues. After removal of 7 bases from V and 12 bases from J, the junction contained 11 bases not matched to a gene. The CDR3 here is CASKRTGRTEYF. The CDR3 DNA reads as TGTGCCAGCAAGCGGACAGGCCGAACGGAGTACTTC.